This entry lists 10 T cell receptor beta chains sequenced from one sample in a study of blood T cell repertoires in COVID-19. Profiled with immunoSEQ multiplex PCR; TCRdb holds only in-frame clones, not every one. The data hold tens of thousands of clones, with roughly 80% observed a single time. The source material was peripheral blood. The receptor set was obtained from a man between 65 and 85 years old with COVID-19, enrolled during active disease.

This clone occurred once. This chain joins TRBV7-6 and TRBJ2-3; a possible D gene is TRBD2 (6 bases). V lost 5 bases and J 2 bases, leaving 14 bases between the germline ends. Per germline, CDR1 SGHVS and CDR2 FNYEAQ. This CDR3 comprises 15 residues. The CDR3 loop is CASSIGAGNTDTQYF. CDR3 nucleotides: TGTGCCAGCAGCATAGGTGCGGGAAACACAGATACGCAGTATTTT.

This chain uses TRBV6-2 or TRBV6-3 with TRBJ1-1; no firm D call. The germline CDR1 and CDR2 sequences are MNHEY and SVGEGT. Trimming took off 2 bases at V and 2 bases at J, with 9 bases between the two ends. The CDR3 sequence is 14 residues long. CDR3 in DNA: TGTGCCAGCAGTTACCCCGGGGTAAACACTGAAGCTTTCTTT. The encoded protein is CASSYPGVNTEAFF.

The chain employs TRBV6-5 and TRBJ1-1; 9 bases line up with TRBD1. Germline V gives CDR1 MNHEY, CDR2 SVGAGI. The V segment lost 6 bases and the J segment 5 bases; nucleotides outside the gene matches: 10. The CDR3 is 15 amino acids. The CDR3 here is CASRPTGGLETEAFF. In DNA, the CDR3 is TGTGCCAGCAGGCCTACAGGGGGCTTGGAGACTGAAGCTTTCTTT.

The V and J genes are TRBV7-8 and TRBJ2-7; weak D call: TRBD2 (6 bases). The CDR3 sequence is 11 residues long. V was trimmed by 5 bases and J by 9 bases, leaving 11 bases between them. The germline V gene encodes CDR1 SGHVS and CDR2 FQNEAQ. The CDR3 is CASSQERAQYF. The CDR3 DNA follows: TGTGCCAGCAGCCAGGAGCGGGCGCAGTACTTC.

This clone was detected only a few times. The chain joins TRBV18 to TRBJ2-5, with 12 bases that match TRBD2. This CDR3 is 14 amino acids long. Per the germline V gene, CDR1 is KGHSH and CDR2 is LQKENI. V dropped 2 bases and J dropped 5; count of bases not matched to a gene: 0. CDR3 coding DNA: TGTGCCAGCTCACCAGGACTAGCGGGGGAGACCCAGTACTTC. Translating it yields CASSPGLAGETQYF. Using reference TRBV18 and TRBJ2-5 for the parts outside the CDR3, the full variable domain is NAGVMQNPRHLVRRRGQEARLRCSPMKGHSHVYWYRQLPEEGLKFMVYLQKENIIDESGMPKERFSAEFPKEGPSILRIQQVVRGDSAAYFCASSPGLAGETQYFGPGTRLLVL.

The V and J genes are TRBV19 and TRBJ1-6; 7 bases are shared with TRBD1. Germline-derived CDR1 and CDR2 are LNHDA and SQIVND (reference sequence). The CDR3 contains 14 residues. Germline trimming cut 3 bases from V and 8 bases from J; bases unmatched to any gene: 4. This CDR3 reads CASSMRTGDSPLHF. In DNA, the CDR3 is TGTGCCAGTAGTATGAGAACAGGGGATTCACCCCTCCACTTT.

The chain employs TRBV7-2 and TRBJ1-2; 7 bases match TRBD1. Per germline, CDR1 SGHTA and CDR2 FQGNSA. This CDR3 comprises 14 residues. V shed 6 bases and J 2 bases; nucleotides not matched to a gene: 6. The CDR3 nucleotides are TGTGCCAGCAGTGACATACAGGGGAACTATGGCTACACCTTC. Translating gives CASSDIQGNYGYTF.

The genes are TRBV2 and TRBJ2-3, with D perhaps matching TRBD2 (5 bases). Trimming stripped 5 bases from V and 0 bases from J, with 12 bases between. This CDR3 region has 15 residues. Germline CDR1 reads SNHLY; CDR2 reads FYNNEI. CDR3 sequence reads: CASSPSGTSTDTQYF. Here the CDR3 DNA reads TGTGCCAGCAGTCCCAGCGGAACTAGCACAGATACGCAGTATTTT. The entire variable domain, with the rest obtained from reference TRBV2 and TRBJ2-3, is as follows: EPEVTQTPSHQVTQMGQEVILRCVPISNHLYFYWYRQILGQKVEFLVSFYNNEISEKSEIFDDQFSVERPDGSNFTLKIRSTKLEDSAMYFCASSPSGTSTDTQYFGPGTRLTVL.

The chain has TRBV6-2 or TRBV6-3 and TRBJ2-7, with a tentative D call TRBD1 (6 bases). The V end lost 6 bases, the J end lost 4 bases, and 28 bases lay between the germline ends. This CDR3 is 18 amino acids long. Germline CDR1 MNHEY, CDR2 SVGEGT. The CDR3 bases are TGTGCCAGCAGCACTCGGGACACCTCAATTTCGGCCTTATACGAGCAGTACTTC. Translation: CASSTRDTSISALYEQYF.

The chain couples TRBV27 to TRBJ1-1, with 7 bases identical to TRBD1. This CDR3 spans 14 amino acids. Trimming took 6 bases from V and 1 from J; bases not matched to a gene: 5. Germline V CDR1 and CDR2: MNHEY, SMNVEV (reference sequence). This CDR3 is CASRMTGRNTEAFF. The CDR3 bases are TGTGCCAGCAGGATGACAGGGAGGAACACTGAAGCTTTCTTT.